This T cell receptor beta chain was obtained from a study of cytomegalovirus exposure and HLA in healthy donors. Overall study: Early released data had 65 million to 100 million unique TCRs, all coming from HLA-typed donors.

This clone was seen more than once but under ten times. Researchers ran the PCR with 60 Vbeta and 13 Jbeta primers. This table comes from immunoSEQ multiplex PCR, and its TCRdb copy is limited to in-frame clones, with some not included. The sample lists around 110,000 clones, about 59% occurring once. J was trimmed by 5 bases and V by 2 bases; bases with no gene match: 3. Germline CDR1 is MNHNY and CDR2 is SVGAGI (reference sequence). The length of the CDR3 is 15 residues. The receptor comes from a woman in her 40s in good health and CMV-seropositive. The chain is built from TRBV6-6 and TRBJ2-2; 9 positions match TRBD1. Sequencing was performed on PBMCs. Here the CDR3 reads CASSYPGQGTGELFF. CDR3 in DNA: TGTGCCAGCAGTTACCCAGGACAGGGGACCGGGGAGCTGTTTTTT.